A selection of T cell receptor beta chains follows, all from one sample in a study of T-cell reconstitution after alpha-beta-depleted transplantation in children. TCRdb independently ran MiXCR on the PCR reads; one entry per CDR3 protein. The sample holds around 800,000 distinct CDR3 sequences; approximately 15% are singletons and the top ten take roughly 5%. Sequenced material: PBMCs, mostly from graft donor cells, taken 360 days after TCRalphabeta/CD19-depleted stem cell transplant. The receptors here all came from a male patient younger than 18 who had a stem cell transplant for acute lymphoblastic leukemia, so the T cells may come from the graft donor. Each CDR3 is given with its conserved first and last residue. Each record gives: clone size, J gene, D gene, V gene, CDR3 DNA, CDR3 protein. A D gene is named only where the DNA matches it firmly. Where a row states a size, it is once, few, many or the class of an expanded clone; other rows omit it.

.	TRBJ2-4	.	TRBV21-1	TGTGCCAGCAGCCCCAAACTAACAGAAGCCAAAAACATTCAGTACTTC	CASSPKLTEAKNIQYF
few	TRBJ2-2	.	TRBV11-1	TGTGCCAGCAGCTCCGGGGGATCTCCGGGGCCGAACACCGGGGAGCTGTTTTTT	CASSSGGSPGPNTGELFF
few	TRBJ1-4	.	TRBV7-9	TGTGCCAGCACTGGCGAACTTAATGAAAAACTGTTTTTT	CASTGELNEKLFF
few	TRBJ2-3	.	TRBV5-1	TGCGCCAGCAGCTTCGGACGGGGGGATACGCAGTATTTT	CASSFGRGDTQYF
few	TRBJ1-1	.	TRBV7-3	TGTGCCAGCAGCTTAGTGGGACACGGCCTCGGAACTGAAGCTTTCTTT	CASSLVGHGLGTEAFF
.	TRBJ2-5	.	TRBV15	TGTGCCACCAGCAGAGATCTATATAGAGGGGGGAAGTACTTC	CATSRDLYRGGKYF
.	TRBJ2-7	TRBD2	TRBV7-9	TGTGCCAGCAGGCCCCCCCTTGGGACTACCATCAGCGACGAGCAGTACTTC	CASRPPLGTTISDEQYF
few	TRBJ2-3	TRBD2	TRBV7-6	TGTGCCAGCAATCCAGCGGGGGTTAGCACAGATACGCAGTATTTT	CASNPAGVSTDTQYF
few	TRBJ1-1	.	TRBV12-3/TRBV12-4	TGTGCCAGCAGTCCCCGCGAGAGTTGGGAAGCTTTCTTT	CASSPRESWEAFF
.	TRBJ2-5	.	TRBV20-1	TGCAGTGCTAGAGATCGGGCAGGGCAAGAGACCCAGTACTTC	CSARDRAGQETQYF
many	TRBJ2-1	.	TRBV20-1	TGCAGTGCTCTAGGGCAGGGTACCTACAATGAGCAGTTCTTC	CSALGQGTYNEQFF
few	TRBJ1-2	.	TRBV27	TGTGCCAGCAGTTTATTCGCAGGGAACTATGGCTACACCTTC	CASSLFAGNYGYTF
many	TRBJ2-2	TRBD1	TRBV5-1	TGTGCCAGCAGCCTGCGGACAGGGAACACCGGGGAGCTGTTTTTT	CASSLRTGNTGELFF
.	TRBJ2-1	TRBD2	TRBV20-1	TGCAGTGCTATACCCCCCGGTACCGGACTAGCGGGAGGCAATGAGCAGTTCTTC	CSAIPPGTGLAGGNEQFF
few	TRBJ2-3	.	TRBV5-1	TGCGCCAGCAGCTTGTCTCCGTTTACAGATACGCAGTATTTT	CASSLSPFTDTQYF
.	TRBJ2-3	.	TRBV7-9	TGTGCCAGCAGCTTGGAGGGGGCGCGAGATACGCAGTATTTT	CASSLEGARDTQYF
.	TRBJ2-2	.	TRBV5-1	TGCGCCAGCAGCTTTGTTGCGTCGGCCGGGGAGCTGTTTTTT	CASSFVASAGELFF
few	TRBJ1-2	TRBD1	TRBV7-8	TGTGCCAGCAGCTTAGCGATATCCCGGGACAGGGGATATGGCTACACCTTC	CASSLAISRDRGYGYTF
.	TRBJ2-5	TRBD2	TRBV27	TGTGCCAGCAGCACGACTAGCGGGGAGACCCAGTACTTC	CASSTTSGETQYF
.	TRBJ1-1	.	TRBV29-1	TGCAGCGTTGAAGATAACGGCAGAGCTTTCTTT	CSVEDNGRAFF
.	TRBJ2-5	.	TRBV10-3	TGTGCCATCAGTCCAGGGGGGGAGACCCAGTACTTC	CAISPGGETQYF
few	TRBJ2-3	TRBD1	TRBV20-1	TGCAGTGCCGGGGACAGGGGGCCCACAGATACGCAGTATTTT	CSAGDRGPTDTQYF
many	TRBJ1-6	.	TRBV20-1	TGCAGTGCCCGGGCTTCAAAGGGTTCACCCCTCCACTTT	CSARASKGSPLHF
few	TRBJ2-7	TRBD1	TRBV5-1	TGCGCCAGTCACCCGGGACAGGGGGCCGACGAGCAGTACTTC	CASHPGQGADEQYF
.	TRBJ2-3	TRBD2	TRBV5-1	TGCGCCAGCAGCCCGGGACTAGCGGGAGGTCGTGCAGATACGCAGTATTTT	CASSPGLAGGRADTQYF
.	TRBJ1-2	.	TRBV5-1	TGCGCCAGCAGGGCCAGCCCCATCAGTGGTGGCTACACCTTC	CASRASPISGGYTF
few	TRBJ2-5	.	TRBV15	TGTGCCACCAGCAGAGATCCGGAACAGCAAGAGACCCAGTACTTC	CATSRDPEQQETQYF
.	TRBJ2-7	TRBD2	TRBV5-1	TGCGCCAGCAGTCGTTCCCTAGCGGGAGACTCCTACGAGCAGTACTTC	CASSRSLAGDSYEQYF
.	TRBJ1-5	.	TRBV9	TGTGCCAGCAGCGCCGACGGATTAACACATCAGCCCCAGCATTTT	CASSADGLTHQPQHF
.	TRBJ1-4	TRBD1	TRBV7-2	TGTGCCAGCAGCTTGGACAGGTCTGAAAAACTGTTTTTT	CASSLDRSEKLFF
few	TRBJ2-5	.	TRBV21-1	TGTGCCAGCAGCAAATTGGAAACAAGCCCTTGCCAAGAGACCCAGTACTTC	CASSKLETSPCQETQYF
.	TRBJ2-5	TRBD2	TRBV10-3	TGTGCCATCAGTGAGCGCGTAGCCGGGGAGGGAGAGACCCAGTACTTC	CAISERVAGEGETQYF
once	TRBJ2-1	TRBD2	TRBV5-1	TGCGCCAGCAGCTTCCAGGGACTAGCGGGAGGGCTTCTCTCCTACAATGAGCAGTTCTTC	CASSFQGLAGGLLSYNEQFF
.	TRBJ2-3	TRBD1	TRBV24-1	TGTGCCACCAGTGGACTGGACAGGGGCACAGATACGCAGTATTTT	CATSGLDRGTDTQYF
few	TRBJ1-2	.	TRBV29-1	TGCAGCGGGATGCGACGGAGCTATGGCTACACCTTC	CSGMRRSYGYTF
few	TRBJ1-2	TRBD1	TRBV7-3	TGTGCCAGCAGCTCAACGGGACAGGTCTATGGCTACACCTTC	CASSSTGQVYGYTF
.	TRBJ2-7	.	TRBV5-1	TGCGCCAGCAGCTGGGGGGCTACCTCAGAGGGCGAGCAGTACTTC	CASSWGATSEGEQYF
many	TRBJ2-7	TRBD1	TRBV10-3	TGTGCCATCAGTGTCGGGACAGAGTACGAGCAGTACTTC	CAISVGTEYEQYF
few	TRBJ2-1	TRBD2	TRBV24-1	TGTGCCACCAGTGATGTGACTAGCGGTACCTACAATGAGCAGTTCTTC	CATSDVTSGTYNEQFF
.	TRBJ2-7	TRBD2	TRBV7-6	TGTGCCAGCAGCCTCGGGACTAGCGGGATTAGCTACGAGCAGTACTTC	CASSLGTSGISYEQYF
many	TRBJ1-5	.	TRBV5-1	TGCGCCAGCCCAGACCCCGGACAGCAATATAGCAATCAGCCCCAGCATTTT	CASPDPGQQYSNQPQHF
few	TRBJ2-2	.	TRBV5-8	TGTGCCAGCAGCTTGGCCCTCTGGGCCACCAACACCGGGGAGCTGTTTTTT	CASSLALWATNTGELFF
.	TRBJ2-1	.	TRBV5-4	TGTGCCAGCAGCTTTTTCCCCTCCATCCATGAGCAGTTCTTC	CASSFFPSIHEQFF
few	TRBJ2-1	.	TRBV20-1	TGCAGTGCTAGAAAGGTCACAACCTACAATGAGCAGTTCTTC	CSARKVTTYNEQFF
few	TRBJ1-5	.	TRBV24-1	TGTGCCACAAGACTAGCGGGGGGCTCGAATCAGCCCCAGCATTTT	CATRLAGGSNQPQHF
few	TRBJ2-5	TRBD1	TRBV12-3/TRBV12-4	TGTGCCAGCAGCCTACCCCCGGGACAGAAGGAAGAGACCCAGTACTTC	CASSLPPGQKEETQYF
.	TRBJ1-5	TRBD1	TRBV24-1	TGTGCCACCCAGGGGGACCCCCAGCATTTT	CATQGDPQHF
.	TRBJ2-5	TRBD2	TRBV20-1	TGCAGTGCTCCCACTGACCCGGGGAGGGCCCAGTACTTC	CSAPTDPGRAQYF
.	TRBJ2-1	TRBD2	TRBV3-1	TGTGCCAGCAGCCATGATAGCGGGAGGGCCGGTGAGCAGTTCTTC	CASSHDSGRAGEQFF
few	TRBJ2-7	TRBD1	TRBV27	TGTGCCAGCGGCCCCGACAGGGTCTCGTCCTACGAGCAGTACTTC	CASGPDRVSSYEQYF
.	TRBJ1-6	.	TRBV7-9	TGTGCCAGCAGCTTAGAAGTGGCCAGCTCCTATAATTCACCCCTCCACTTT	CASSLEVASSYNSPLHF